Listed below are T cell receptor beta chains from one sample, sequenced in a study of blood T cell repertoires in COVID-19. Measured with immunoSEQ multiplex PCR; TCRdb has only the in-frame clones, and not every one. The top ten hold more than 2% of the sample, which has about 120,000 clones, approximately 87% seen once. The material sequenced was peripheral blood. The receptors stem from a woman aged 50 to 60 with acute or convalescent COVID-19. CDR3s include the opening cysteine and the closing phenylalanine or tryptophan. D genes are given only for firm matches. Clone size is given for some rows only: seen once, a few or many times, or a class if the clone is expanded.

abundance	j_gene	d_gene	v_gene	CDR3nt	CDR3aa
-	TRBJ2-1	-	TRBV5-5	TGTGCCAGCAGCTTGGTGTGGGAGAGGGAGCAGTTCTTC	CASSLVWEREQFF
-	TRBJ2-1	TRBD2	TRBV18	TGTGCCAGCTCACCACCCGGCGGGGGGGCCTACAATGAGCAGTTCTTC	CASSPPGGGAYNEQFF
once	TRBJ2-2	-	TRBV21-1	TGTGCCAGCAGCAAAGTGACAGAATCCACCGGGGAGCTGTTTTTT	CASSKVTESTGELFF
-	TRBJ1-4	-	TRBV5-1	TGCGCCAGCAGCTTTGGACCCGGACTTAATGAAAAACTGTTTTTT	CASSFGPGLNEKLFF
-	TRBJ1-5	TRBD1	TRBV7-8	TGTGCCAGCAGCGGGACAGGGCCCCATCAGCCCCAGCATTTT	CASSGTGPHQPQHF
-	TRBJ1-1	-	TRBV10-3	TGTGCCATCAGGTTCAACCTGGGCTCTGAAGCTTTCTTT	CAIRFNLGSEAFF
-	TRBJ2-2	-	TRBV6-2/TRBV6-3	TGTGCCAGCAGTGCCCGGGGGACCGGGGAGCTGTTTTTT	CASSARGTGELFF
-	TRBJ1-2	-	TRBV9	TGTGCCAGCAGCGTAGGGCAGGGTAGAAATGGCTACACCTTC	CASSVGQGRNGYTF
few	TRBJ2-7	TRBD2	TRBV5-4	TGTGCCAGCAGCTTGGGGGGGACTAGCGGGGTCTACGAGCAGTACTTC	CASSLGGTSGVYEQYF
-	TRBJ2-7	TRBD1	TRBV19	TGTGCCAGTAGTACCTCGGGACAGGGCGAGCAGTACTTC	CASSTSGQGEQYF
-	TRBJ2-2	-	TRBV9	TGTGCCAGCAGCGTGGGCGGGATCGCGAACACCGGGGAGCTGTTTTTT	CASSVGGIANTGELFF
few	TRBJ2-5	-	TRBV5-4	TGTGCCAGCAGCTTAAAGGGGTGGGAGACCCAGTACTTC	CASSLKGWETQYF
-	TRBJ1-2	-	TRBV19	TGTGCCAGTAGTATCGCCCAGGGCAACTATGGCTACACCTTC	CASSIAQGNYGYTF
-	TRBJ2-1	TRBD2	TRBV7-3	TGTGCCAGCAGCTCACTAGCGGGGAATGAGCAGTTCTTC	CASSSLAGNEQFF
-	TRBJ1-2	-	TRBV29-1	TGCAGTGTGAGGGATTTGCGGGGCTACACCTTC	CSVRDLRGYTF
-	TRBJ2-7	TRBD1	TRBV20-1	TGCAGTGCTAGTGGGACAGGGGCCTACGAGCAGTACTTC	CSASGTGAYEQYF
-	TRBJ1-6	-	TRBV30	TGTGCCTGGAAGCTTCCAGGGGCACCCCTCCACTTT	CAWKLPGAPLHF
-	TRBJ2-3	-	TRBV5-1	TGCGCCAGCAGCTTGAGGGGGGGAGGAGCCGCAGATACGCAGTATTTT	CASSLRGGGAADTQYF
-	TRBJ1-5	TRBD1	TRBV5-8	TGTGCCAGCAGCTTGGTGACAGGGTTCACTCAGCCCCAGCATTTT	CASSLVTGFTQPQHF
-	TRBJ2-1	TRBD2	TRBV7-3	TGTGCCAGCAGTTCGAGCGGGAGGGGATTTAATGAGCAGTTCTTC	CASSSSGRGFNEQFF
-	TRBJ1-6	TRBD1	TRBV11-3	TGTGCCAGCAGCCGTGACAGGGGCATAATTTCACCCCTCCACTTT	CASSRDRGIISPLHF
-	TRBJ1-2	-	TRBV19	TGTGCCAGCCGGACAACTAACTATGGCTACACCTTC	CASRTTNYGYTF
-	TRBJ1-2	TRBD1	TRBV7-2	TGTGCCAGCAGCCAGAGGACAGGGGACTATGGCTACACCTTC	CASSQRTGDYGYTF
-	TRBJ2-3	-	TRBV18	TGTGCCAGCTCACCATCGGCAGGGTGGGGCACAGATACGCAGTATTTT	CASSPSAGWGTDTQYF
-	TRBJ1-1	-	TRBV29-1	TGCAGCGTTGTCTTCCAGAGGGACTATCACACTGAAGCTTTCTTT	CSVVFQRDYHTEAFF
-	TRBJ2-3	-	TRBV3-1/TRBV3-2	TGTGCCAGCAGCCATAGGACTCCAAGCACAGATACGCAGTATTTT	CASSHRTPSTDTQYF
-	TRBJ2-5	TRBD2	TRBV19	TGTGCCAGTAAAGAGAGGCGGGGGGGCCTGGAGACCCAGTACTTC	CASKERRGGLETQYF
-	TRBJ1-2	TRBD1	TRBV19	TGTGCCAGTAGCCCAGACAGGGGATCTTATGGCTACACCTTC	CASSPDRGSYGYTF
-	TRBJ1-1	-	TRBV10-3	TGTGCCATCAGTGAGTCCCGGGGTGTAAACACTGAAGCTTTCTTT	CAISESRGVNTEAFF
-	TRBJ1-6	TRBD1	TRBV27	TGTGCCAGCAGTGGGGACAGGGGCTCTAATTCACCCCTCCACTTT	CASSGDRGSNSPLHF
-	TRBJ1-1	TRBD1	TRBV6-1	TGTGCCAGCAGTGATCCCGGGACAGGCTCGAACACTGAAGCTTTCTTT	CASSDPGTGSNTEAFF
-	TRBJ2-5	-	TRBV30	TGTGCCTGGAGTGTAGGGGGGGGGCTGCGAGAGACCCAGTACTTC	CAWSVGGGLRETQYF
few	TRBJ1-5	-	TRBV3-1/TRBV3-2	TGTGCCAGCAGCCAAGGGCCCAGCAATCAGCCCCAGCATTTT	CASSQGPSNQPQHF
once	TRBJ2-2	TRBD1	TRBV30	TGTGCCGCCGATAGAGGGGACAGGGGGGACACCGGGGAGCTGTTTTTT	CAADRGDRGDTGELFF
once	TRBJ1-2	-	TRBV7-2	TGTGCCAGCAGCTTACTCGGGGGGCCAATGGACTATGGCTACACCTTC	CASSLLGGPMDYGYTF
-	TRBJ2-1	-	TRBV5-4	TGTGCCAGCAGCTCGGGCCAGGGTTCCTACAATGAGCAGTTCTTC	CASSSGQGSYNEQFF
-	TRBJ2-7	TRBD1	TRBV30	TGTGCCTGGAGTGTACCGGGACAGGGACACTACGAGCAGTACTTC	CAWSVPGQGHYEQYF
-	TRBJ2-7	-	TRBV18	TGTGCCAGCTCACCCCTAGGTTACGAGCAGTACTTC	CASSPLGYEQYF
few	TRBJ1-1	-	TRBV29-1	TGCAGCGTCATTGGCAGAGAAGCTTTCTTT	CSVIGREAFF
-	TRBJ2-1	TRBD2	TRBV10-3	TGTGCCATCAGTGAGTCGACTAGCGGGGAGTTCTTC	CAISESTSGEFF
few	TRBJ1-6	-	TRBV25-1	TGTGCCAGCAGTGAATACCTTTATTCACCCCTCCACTTT	CASSEYLYSPLHF
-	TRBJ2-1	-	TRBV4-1	TGCGCCAGCAGCCAAGATCGGGCAGGGGGGTACAATGAGCAGTTCTTC	CASSQDRAGGYNEQFF
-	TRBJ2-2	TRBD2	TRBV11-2	TGTGCCAGCAGCGCCCGATCGAGCGGGAGGACCGGGGAGCTGTTTTTT	CASSARSSGRTGELFF
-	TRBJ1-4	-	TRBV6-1	TGTGCCAGCAGTGAAGCGGGGAGTAATGAAAAACTGTTTTTT	CASSEAGSNEKLFF
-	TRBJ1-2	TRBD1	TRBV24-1	TGTGCCACCAGTGGGGGACAGGCGTGGAGTGGCTACACCTTC	CATSGGQAWSGYTF
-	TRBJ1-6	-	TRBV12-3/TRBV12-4	TGTGCCAGCAGTTTTGGGACTTTACTCCACTTT	CASSFGTLLHF
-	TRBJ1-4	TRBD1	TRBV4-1	TGCGCCAGCAGCCAAGGTGACAGGGAGATAGAAAAACTGTTTTTT	CASSQGDREIEKLFF
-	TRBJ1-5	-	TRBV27	TGTGCCAGCAGTCCAGAGGGGGTATACAATCAGCCCCAGCATTTT	CASSPEGVYNQPQHF
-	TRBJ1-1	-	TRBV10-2	TGCGCCAGCTCGACTGCCATGAACACTGAAGCTTTCTTT	CASSTAMNTEAFF
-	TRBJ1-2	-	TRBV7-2	TGTGCCAGCAGCTTTCTTTACTATGGCTACACCTTC	CASSFLYYGYTF
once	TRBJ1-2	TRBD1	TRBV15	TGTGCCACCTGGGACAGGGGATCGAATGGCTACACCTTC	CATWDRGSNGYTF
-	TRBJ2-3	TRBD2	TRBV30	TGTGCCTGCATGACTAGCGGGGCACCCACAGATACGCAGTATTTT	CACMTSGAPTDTQYF
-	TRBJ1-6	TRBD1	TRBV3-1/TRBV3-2	TGTGCCAGCAGCCAAGCGGGACAGGGGACAGCTATTGGTAATTCACCCCTCCACTTT	CASSQAGQGTAIGNSPLHF
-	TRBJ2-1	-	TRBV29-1	TGCAGCGTTTCCCTCTCCCTTAGCGGATCCTCCTACAATGAGCAGTTCTTC	CSVSLSLSGSSYNEQFF